This passage covers 4 T cell receptor beta chains from one sample sequenced in a study of cytomegalovirus exposure and HLA in healthy donors. With 60 Vbeta and 13 Jbeta primers, the PCR was carried out. Profiling relied on immunoSEQ multiplex PCR, and the TCRdb table lists in-frame clones only, not all of them. The sample holds 180,000 or so clones, about three quarters seen once. The sample was PBMCs. All receptors come from a man aged 45-65 years in good health and CMV-seropositive.

The rearrangement links TRBV11-3 to TRBJ2-5; TRBD1 agrees at 8 bases. Germline CDR1 and CDR2: SGHNT and YENEEA. Trimming took 3 bases from V and 5 from J; bases not matched to a gene: 8. The CDR3 runs to 15 residues. Written as DNA, the CDR3 is TGTGCCAGCAGCTTGGGGCAGGGGGCGGGGGAGACCCAGTACTTC. This codes for CASSLGQGAGETQYF.

The chain combines TRBV9 with TRBJ1-4; 8 bases fit TRBD1. V dropped 0 bases and J dropped 8; count of bases not matched to a gene: 6. CDR1 is SGDLS, CDR2 YYNGEE, per germline. The CDR3 is made up of 15 amino acids. CDR3: CASSVDQGAGEKLFF. CDR3 nucleotides: TGTGCCAGCAGCGTAGATCAGGGGGCGGGGGAAAAACTGTTTTTT.

This clone was detected only a few times. The chain carries TRBV9 and TRBJ1-2; tentatively, D is TRBD1 (6 bases). The V gene's germline CDR1 is SGDLS and CDR2 YYNGEE. CDR3 length equals 16 residues. Between the trimmed V and J ends, which lost 0 bases and 8 bases, there was a span of 20 bases. CDR3 region: CASSVGVTGRNGGYTF. CDR3 coding DNA: TGTGCCAGCAGCGTAGGCGTAACAGGGAGAAATGGGGGCTACACCTTC. Based on the CDR3 plus reference TRBV9 and TRBJ1-2, the full variable domain is DSGVTQTPKHLITATGQRVTLRCSPRSGDLSVYWYQQSLDQGLQFLIQYYNGEERAKGNILERFSAQQFPDLHSELNLSSLELGDSALYFCASSVGVTGRNGGYTFGSGTRLTVV.

The V gene is TRBV9, the J gene TRBJ1-2, with 10 positions matching TRBD1. Germline V gives CDR1 SGDLS, CDR2 YYNGEE. The V and J ends lost 5 bases and 5 bases, in that order; junction bases with no gene match: 6. The CDR3 consists of 14 residues. CDR3 DNA: TGTGCCAGCAGTGCGACAGGGGGCGGTTATGGCTACACCTTC. Its translation is CASSATGGGYGYTF.